This T cell receptor (beta chain) was sequenced for a study of T-cell memory formation after mild COVID-19. Study-wide results and caveats: In second-wave clones peaking day 37, SARS-CoV-2 specificity remained unconfirmed.

V lost 0 bases and J lost 5, with 14 bases in between. The CDR3 sequence is 15 residues long. CDR1 SNHLY and CDR2 FYNNEI come from the germline V gene. This clonotype was seen more than once but under ten times. Its antigen is as yet unknown. Sample barcodes and UMIs were carried by the TCR alpha and TCR beta cDNA libraries that 5'RACE generated with constant-segment primers. TCRdb reprocessed the 5' RACE reads with MiXCR, giving one entry per CDR3 protein. The sample comprises under 300,000 distinct CDR3 sequences, 15% to 20% of which are singletons, and 3% to 4.5% rests with the top ten. The TCR comes from a man younger than 30 who had mild COVID-19 (a few samples of this study predate the infection). Cell type and time point are not known. Sequenced sample: PBMCs or a T cell subset sorted from them (not recorded which). V is TRBV2 and J is TRBJ2-7, with no clear D. CDR3 coding DNA: TGTGCCAGCAGTGAAGCTTCCAACCCTAAGGACGAGCAGTACGTC. Amino acids: CASSEASNPKDEQYV.